This TCR beta chain comes out of a study of neoadjuvant nivolumab and ipilimumab in lung cancer. Notes on the study in general: Resected tumors had greater TCR richness and clonality than uninvolved lung. Higher pretherapy blood TCR richness went with higher resected-tumor richness.

Generated by immunoSEQ multiplex PCR, the TCRdb table keeps only in-frame clones and is missing some. The sample has 18,000 or so clones; roughly three quarters are singletons. A note on this clone: Its target is not known.

This TCR came from an adult with non-small cell lung cancer. The sample was tumor tissue, taken after neoadjuvant nivolumab, alone or with ipilimumab, at or shortly before surgery.

In DNA form, the CDR3 reads TGCGCCAGCAGCCAAGCGAACAGCGGCGCTGAAGCTTTCTTT. Translated: CASSQANSGAEAFF. The V and J genes are TRBV4-1 and TRBJ1-1, with D uncertain. The CDR3 runs 14 residues. Germline loops: CDR1 MGHRA, CDR2 YSYEKL. V was pared by 1 base and J by 6 bases, with 12 bases between.